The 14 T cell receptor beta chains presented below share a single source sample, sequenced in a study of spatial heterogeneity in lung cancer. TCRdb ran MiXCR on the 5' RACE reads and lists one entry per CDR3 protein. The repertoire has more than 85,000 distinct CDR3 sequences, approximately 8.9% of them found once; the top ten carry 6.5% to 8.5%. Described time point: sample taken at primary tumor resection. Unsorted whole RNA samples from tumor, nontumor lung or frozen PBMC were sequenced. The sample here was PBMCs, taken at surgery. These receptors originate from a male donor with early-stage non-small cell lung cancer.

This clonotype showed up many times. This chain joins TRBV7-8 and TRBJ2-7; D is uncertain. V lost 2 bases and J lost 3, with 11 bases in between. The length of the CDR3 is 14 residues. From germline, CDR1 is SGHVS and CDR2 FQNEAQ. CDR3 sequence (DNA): TGTGCCAGCAGCTTACGGGTCGGATTCTACGAGCAGTACTTC. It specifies CASSLRVGFYEQYF.

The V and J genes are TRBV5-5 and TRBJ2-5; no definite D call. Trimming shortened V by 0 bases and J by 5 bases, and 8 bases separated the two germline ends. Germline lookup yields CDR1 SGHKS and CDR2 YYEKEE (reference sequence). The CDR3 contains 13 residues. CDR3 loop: CASSLALAETQYF. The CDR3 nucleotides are TGTGCCAGCAGCTTGGCTCTGGCGGAGACCCAGTACTTC.

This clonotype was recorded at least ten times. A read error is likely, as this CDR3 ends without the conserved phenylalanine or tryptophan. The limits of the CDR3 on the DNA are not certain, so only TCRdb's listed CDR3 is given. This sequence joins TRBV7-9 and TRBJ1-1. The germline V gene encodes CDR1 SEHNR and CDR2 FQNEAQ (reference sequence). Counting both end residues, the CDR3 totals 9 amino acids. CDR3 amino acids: CASSTDGSY.

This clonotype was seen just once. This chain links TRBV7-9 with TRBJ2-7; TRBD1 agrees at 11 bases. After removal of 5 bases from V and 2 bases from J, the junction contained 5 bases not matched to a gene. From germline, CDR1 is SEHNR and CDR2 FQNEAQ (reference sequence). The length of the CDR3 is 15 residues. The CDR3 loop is CASSPGQGGTYEQYF. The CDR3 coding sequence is TGTGCCAGCAGCCCGGGACAGGGGGGGACCTACGAGCAGTACTTC.

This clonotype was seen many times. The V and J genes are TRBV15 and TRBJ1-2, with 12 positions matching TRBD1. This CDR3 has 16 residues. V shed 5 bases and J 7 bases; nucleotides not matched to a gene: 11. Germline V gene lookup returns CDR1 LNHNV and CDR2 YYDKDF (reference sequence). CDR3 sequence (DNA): TGTGCCACCAGCGGCCGGGACAGGGGGCTATTAAGTGGCTACACCTTC. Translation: CATSGRDRGLLSGYTF.

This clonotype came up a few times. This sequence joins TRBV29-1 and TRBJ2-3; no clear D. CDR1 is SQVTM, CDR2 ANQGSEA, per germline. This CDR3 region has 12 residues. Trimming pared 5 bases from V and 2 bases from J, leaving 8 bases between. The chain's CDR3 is CSVLENTDTQYF. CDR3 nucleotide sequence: TGCAGCGTTCTTGAAAACACAGATACGCAGTATTTT.

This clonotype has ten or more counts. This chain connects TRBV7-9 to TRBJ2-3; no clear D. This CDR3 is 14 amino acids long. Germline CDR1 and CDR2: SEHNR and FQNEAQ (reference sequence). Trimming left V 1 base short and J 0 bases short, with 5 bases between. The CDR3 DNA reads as TGTGCCAGCAGCTTAGTACAGAGCACAGATACGCAGTATTTT. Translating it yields CASSLVQSTDTQYF.

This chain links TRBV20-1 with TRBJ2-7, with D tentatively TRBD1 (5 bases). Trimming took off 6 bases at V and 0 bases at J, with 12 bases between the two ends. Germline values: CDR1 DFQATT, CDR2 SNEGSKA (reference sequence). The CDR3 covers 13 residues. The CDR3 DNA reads TGCAGTGCCGGCCAGGGATACTCCTACGAGCAGTACTTC. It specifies CSAGQGYSYEQYF.

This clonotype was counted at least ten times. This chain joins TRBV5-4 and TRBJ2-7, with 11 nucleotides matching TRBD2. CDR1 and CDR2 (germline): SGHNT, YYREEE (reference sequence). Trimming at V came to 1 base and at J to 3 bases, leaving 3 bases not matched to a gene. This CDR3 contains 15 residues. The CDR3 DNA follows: TGTGCCAGCAGCTTGCTAGCGGGAGGCGACTACGAGCAGTACTTC. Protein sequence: CASSLLAGGDYEQYF.

The CDR3 reads CASSRREGGSSYNEQFF. The CDR3 nucleotides read TGCGCCAGCAGCCGTCGCGAAGGGGGTAGCTCCTACAATGAGCAGTTCTTC. The chain uses TRBV4-3 and TRBJ2-1; a possible D gene is TRBD1 (6 bases). CDR1 and CDR2 (germline): LGHNA, YSLEER. The CDR3 extends over 17 amino acids. Trimming removed 4 bases at V and 0 bases at J, with 16 bases between.

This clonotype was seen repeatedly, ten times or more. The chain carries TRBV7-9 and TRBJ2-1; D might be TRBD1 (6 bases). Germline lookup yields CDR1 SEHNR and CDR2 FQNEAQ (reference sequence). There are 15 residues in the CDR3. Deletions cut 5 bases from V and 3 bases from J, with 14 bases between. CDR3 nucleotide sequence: TGTGCCAGCAGCCACCGGGACACCGTCTACAATGAGCAGTTCTTC. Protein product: CASSHRDTVYNEQFF.

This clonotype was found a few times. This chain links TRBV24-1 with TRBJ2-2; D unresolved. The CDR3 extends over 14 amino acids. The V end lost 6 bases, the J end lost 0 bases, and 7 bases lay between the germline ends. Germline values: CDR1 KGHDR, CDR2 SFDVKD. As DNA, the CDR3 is TGTGCCACCAGTCCAGGCCCGAACACCGGGGAGCTGTTTTTT. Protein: CATSPGPNTGELFF.

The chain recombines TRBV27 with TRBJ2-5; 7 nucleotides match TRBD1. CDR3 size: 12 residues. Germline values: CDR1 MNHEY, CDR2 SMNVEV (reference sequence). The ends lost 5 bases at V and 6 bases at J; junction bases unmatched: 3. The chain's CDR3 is CASSQQGKTQYF. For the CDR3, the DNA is TGTGCCAGCAGTCAACAGGGGAAGACCCAGTACTTC.

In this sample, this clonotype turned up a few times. The CDR3 sequence is CASSLLRGPNTEAFF. The CDR3 nucleotides are TGCGCCAGCAGCTTGCTCCGGGGCCCGAACACTGAAGCTTTCTTT. V and J are TRBV5-1 and TRBJ1-1; possibly TRBD1 for D (5 bases). Germline-derived CDR1 and CDR2 are SGHRS and YFSETQ. V was clipped by 1 base and J by 1 base, with 11 bases between them. The CDR3 has 15 residues. The whole variable domain, filled in from reference TRBV5-1 and TRBJ1-1, reads KAGVTQTPRYLIKTRGQQVTLSCSPISGHRSVSWYQQTPGQGLQFLFEYFSETQRNKGNFPGRFSGRQFSNSRSEMNVSTLELGDSALYLCASSLLRGPNTEAFFGQGTRLTVV.